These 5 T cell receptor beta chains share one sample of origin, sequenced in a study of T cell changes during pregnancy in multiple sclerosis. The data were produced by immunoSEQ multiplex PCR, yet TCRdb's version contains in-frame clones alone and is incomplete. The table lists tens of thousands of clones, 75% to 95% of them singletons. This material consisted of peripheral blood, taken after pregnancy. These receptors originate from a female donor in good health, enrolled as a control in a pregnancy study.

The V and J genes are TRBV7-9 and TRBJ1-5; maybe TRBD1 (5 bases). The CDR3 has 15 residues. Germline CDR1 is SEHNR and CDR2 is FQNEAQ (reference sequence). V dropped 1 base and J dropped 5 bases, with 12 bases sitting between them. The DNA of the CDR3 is TGTGCCAGCAGCTTAGAAGGGGCCCAGGATCAGCCCCAGCATTTT. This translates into CASSLEGAQDQPQHF.

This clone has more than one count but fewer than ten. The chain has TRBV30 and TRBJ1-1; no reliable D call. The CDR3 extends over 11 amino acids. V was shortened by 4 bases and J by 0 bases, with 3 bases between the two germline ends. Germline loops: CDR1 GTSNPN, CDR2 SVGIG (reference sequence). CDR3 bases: TGTGCCTGGAACATGAACACTGAAGCTTTCTTT. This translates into CAWNMNTEAFF. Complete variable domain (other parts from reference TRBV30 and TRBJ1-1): SQTIHQWPATLVQPVGSPLSLECTVEGTSNPNLYWYRQAAGRGLQLLFYSVGIGQISSEVPQNLSASRPQDRQFILSSKKLLLSDSGFYLCAWNMNTEAFFGQGTRLTVV.

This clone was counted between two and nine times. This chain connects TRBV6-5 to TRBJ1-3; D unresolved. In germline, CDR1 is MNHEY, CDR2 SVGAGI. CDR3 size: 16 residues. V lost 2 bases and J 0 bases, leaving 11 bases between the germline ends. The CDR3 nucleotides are TGTGCCAGCAGTTACGAAGGCGGGTACTCTGGAAACACCATATATTTT. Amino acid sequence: CASSYEGGYSGNTIYF.

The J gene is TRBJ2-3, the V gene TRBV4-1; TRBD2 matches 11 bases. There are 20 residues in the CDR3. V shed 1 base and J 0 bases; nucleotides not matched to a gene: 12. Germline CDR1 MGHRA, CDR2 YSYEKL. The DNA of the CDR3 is TGCGCCAGCAGCCAAGGGGCCCCTAGCGGGGGGACTTCTAGCACAGATACGCAGTATTTT. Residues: CASSQGAPSGGTSSTDTQYF.

In nucleotides, the CDR3 is TGTGCCAGCAGCCCGGGGACAGGGATTTATGAAAAACTGTTTTTT. Amino acids: CASSPGTGIYEKLFF. This chain links TRBV5-6 with TRBJ1-4; 9 nucleotides match TRBD1. Germline CDR1 reads SGHDT; CDR2 reads YYEEEE. The CDR3 has 15 residues. V shed 4 bases and J 6 bases; nucleotides not matched to a gene: 7.